A selection of T cell receptor beta chains follows, all from one sample in a study of cytomegalovirus exposure and HLA in healthy donors. Method: immunoSEQ multiplex PCR; TCRdb's copy keeps in-frame clones and lacks some. The table records about 120,000 clones, less than 20% of them present only once. Sequencing was done on a sample of PBMCs. The receptors originated from a woman under 30 in good health and CMV-seronegative. CDR3s include the opening cysteine and the closing phenylalanine or tryptophan. The D gene is left open where the match is weak. Only some rows state a clone size, as once, few, many or a class for expanded clones.

J gene: TRBJ1-2
D gene: TRBD1
clone size: few
V gene: TRBV2
CDR3 DNA: TGTGCCAGCAGTACCCAGGGGGCTAGTATCTATGGCTACACCTTC
CDR3 protein: CASSTQGASIYGYTF

J gene: TRBJ2-1
D gene: TRBD2
clone size: few
V gene: TRBV19
CDR3 DNA: TGTGCCAGTACCTCGACTAGCGGGAGGGCAAGGTACAATGAGCAGTTCTTC
CDR3 protein: CASTSTSGRARYNEQFF

J gene: TRBJ1-5
D gene: TRBD1
clone size: NA
V gene: TRBV14
CDR3 DNA: TGTGCCAGCAGCCGGGACAGTAATCAGCCCCAGCATTTT
CDR3 protein: CASSRDSNQPQHF

J gene: TRBJ2-1
D gene: TRBD1
clone size: NA
V gene: TRBV5-1
CDR3 DNA: TGCGCCAGCAGCGAGGGACAGAACAATGAGCAGTTCTTC
CDR3 protein: CASSEGQNNEQFF

J gene: TRBJ2-1
D gene: TRBD2
clone size: NA
V gene: TRBV4-1
CDR3 DNA: TGCGCCAGCAGCCACCGAACTAGCGGGAGACTCCTCTACAATGAGCAGTTCTTC
CDR3 protein: CASSHRTSGRLLYNEQFF

J gene: TRBJ1-5
D gene: TRBD1
clone size: NA
V gene: TRBV5-8
CDR3 DNA: TGTGCCAGCAGTTCTGGACAGGGCAGCAATCAGCCCCAGCATTTT
CDR3 protein: CASSSGQGSNQPQHF

J gene: TRBJ1-2
D gene: TRBD1
clone size: NA
V gene: TRBV9
CDR3 DNA: TGTGCCAGCAGCTCCCGTACTGCGACAGGGGGCTACACCTTC
CDR3 protein: CASSSRTATGGYTF

J gene: TRBJ1-1
D gene: NA
clone size: NA
V gene: TRBV6-5
CDR3 DNA: TGTGCCAGCAGTTACGGGCCCTCAGCTGAAGCTTTCTTT
CDR3 protein: CASSYGPSAEAFF

J gene: TRBJ1-1
D gene: NA
clone size: few
V gene: TRBV5-6
CDR3 DNA: TGTGCCAGCAGCTTTCTAAGGGGCACTGAAGCTTTCTTT
CDR3 protein: CASSFLRGTEAFF

J gene: TRBJ1-3
D gene: NA
clone size: NA
V gene: TRBV28
CDR3 DNA: TGTGCCAGCAGTAAATTAGACAGAACCATATATTTT
CDR3 protein: CASSKLDRTIYF

J gene: TRBJ1-1
D gene: NA
clone size: NA
V gene: TRBV10-2
CDR3 DNA: TGCGCCAGCAGTGGGACAGTGAACACTGAAGCTTTCTTT
CDR3 protein: CASSGTVNTEAFF

J gene: TRBJ2-1
D gene: NA
clone size: NA
V gene: TRBV6-1
CDR3 DNA: TGTGCCAGCAGTGTTACAGGGTTTTACTCCTACAATGAGCAGTTCTTC
CDR3 protein: CASSVTGFYSYNEQFF

J gene: TRBJ2-7
D gene: TRBD2
clone size: few
V gene: TRBV7-9
CDR3 DNA: TGTGCCAGCATCCAAGGACTAGCGGACTACGAGCAGTACTTC
CDR3 protein: CASIQGLADYEQYF

J gene: TRBJ1-2
D gene: NA
clone size: few
V gene: TRBV7-3
CDR3 DNA: TGTGCCAGCAGCTATAGGGGTCGGTTGGAAGACGACTATGGCTACACCTTC
CDR3 protein: CASSYRGRLEDDYGYTF

J gene: TRBJ2-7
D gene: NA
clone size: NA
V gene: TRBV11-2
CDR3 DNA: TGTGCCAGCAGCCCCGCAAGGTACGGAGACGAGCAGTACTTC
CDR3 protein: CASSPARYGDEQYF

J gene: TRBJ1-1
D gene: NA
clone size: few
V gene: TRBV14
CDR3 DNA: TGTGCCAGCAGCCAAGCACTTAACACTGAAGCTTTCTTT
CDR3 protein: CASSQALNTEAFF

J gene: TRBJ1-1
D gene: NA
clone size: NA
V gene: TRBV6-1
CDR3 DNA: TGTGCCAGCAGCAAGCCTATGAAAACTGAAGCTTTCTTT
CDR3 protein: CASSKPMKTEAFF

J gene: TRBJ2-3
D gene: TRBD2
clone size: few
V gene: TRBV11-2
CDR3 DNA: TGTGCCAGCAGCATTCTAGCGGGGGGTGCGGATACGCAGTATTTT
CDR3 protein: CASSILAGGADTQYF

J gene: TRBJ1-2
D gene: NA
clone size: NA
V gene: TRBV19
CDR3 DNA: TGTGCCAGTACCCCAGAGGCAGACGTTAACTATGGCTACACCTTC
CDR3 protein: CASTPEADVNYGYTF

J gene: TRBJ1-1
D gene: NA
clone size: few
V gene: TRBV5-4
CDR3 DNA: TGTGCCACCATAAAGACAACAGGGCCTAGGACTGAAGCTTTCTTT
CDR3 protein: CATIKTTGPRTEAFF

J gene: TRBJ1-1
D gene: TRBD1
clone size: NA
V gene: TRBV7-6
CDR3 DNA: TGTGCCAGCAGCTTAGCGCAGGGGGTGGCTTTCTTT
CDR3 protein: CASSLAQGVAFF

J gene: TRBJ2-2
D gene: NA
clone size: NA
V gene: TRBV7-6
CDR3 DNA: TGTGCCAGCAGCTTAGGTTATGGGCCGAACACCGGGGAGCTGTTTTTT
CDR3 protein: CASSLGYGPNTGELFF

J gene: TRBJ2-3
D gene: TRBD1
clone size: NA
V gene: TRBV19
CDR3 DNA: TGTGCCAGTAGTTTTAACTCAGGGGGTACGCAGTATTTT
CDR3 protein: CASSFNSGGTQYF

J gene: TRBJ2-7
D gene: NA
clone size: NA
V gene: TRBV4-1
CDR3 DNA: TGCGCCAGCAGCCAAGAGGGGGGTCTCTACGAGCAGTACTTC
CDR3 protein: CASSQEGGLYEQYF

J gene: TRBJ1-2
D gene: NA
clone size: NA
V gene: TRBV7-2
CDR3 DNA: TGTGCCAGCAGCTTATGGCAACGCTATGGCTACACCTTC
CDR3 protein: CASSLWQRYGYTF

J gene: TRBJ2-7
D gene: NA
clone size: NA
V gene: TRBV28
CDR3 DNA: TGTGCCAGCAGTTTTGATAGTGGTCGGGCCGCTAGCGCCTACGAGCAGTACTTC
CDR3 protein: CASSFDSGRAASAYEQYF

J gene: TRBJ2-5
D gene: TRBD2
clone size: many
V gene: TRBV6-1
CDR3 DNA: TGTGCCAGCAGTGGGGGACTAGCGGGGTTCCAAGAGACCCAGTACTTC
CDR3 protein: CASSGGLAGFQETQYF

J gene: TRBJ2-2
D gene: NA
clone size: NA
V gene: TRBV6-1
CDR3 DNA: TGTGCCAGCAGTGAAGGACTCCCCACCGGGGAGCTGTTTTTT
CDR3 protein: CASSEGLPTGELFF

J gene: TRBJ2-1
D gene: TRBD2
clone size: few
V gene: TRBV2
CDR3 DNA: TGTGCCAGCACGGCGGGGGGGCTAAATGAGCAGTTCTTC
CDR3 protein: CASTAGGLNEQFF

J gene: TRBJ1-2
D gene: NA
clone size: NA
V gene: TRBV7-7
CDR3 DNA: TGTGCCAGCAGCCCTGACGGGTATGGCTACACCTTC
CDR3 protein: CASSPDGYGYTF

J gene: TRBJ2-3
D gene: NA
clone size: NA
V gene: TRBV27
CDR3 DNA: TGTGCCAGCAGGGCACCCTTAATCTGGGGAGCAGATACGCAGTATTTT
CDR3 protein: CASRAPLIWGADTQYF

J gene: TRBJ1-5
D gene: NA
clone size: NA
V gene: TRBV6-1
CDR3 DNA: TGTGCCAGCAGTGAAGCCGGACAGTATAGCAATCAGCCCCAGCATTTT
CDR3 protein: CASSEAGQYSNQPQHF

J gene: TRBJ2-7
D gene: NA
clone size: NA
V gene: TRBV12-2
CDR3 DNA: TGTGCAAGTCGCTTGGTAAGGGGCCCTAAATATTACGAGCAGTACTTC
CDR3 protein: CASRLVRGPKYYEQYF

J gene: TRBJ1-1
D gene: NA
clone size: NA
V gene: TRBV5-1
CDR3 DNA: TGCGCCAGCTTCCCAGGGGCTAGGTCGGACACTGAAGCTTTCTTT
CDR3 protein: CASFPGARSDTEAFF

J gene: TRBJ1-2
D gene: NA
clone size: few
V gene: TRBV21-1
CDR3 DNA: TGTGCCAGCAGCAAAAAGCTCCCAAGGACAGGTTCCCTAATCGATAGTTCTAACTATGGCTACACCTTC
CDR3 protein: CASSKKLPRTGSLIDSSNYGYTF

J gene: TRBJ2-7
D gene: NA
clone size: NA
V gene: TRBV2
CDR3 DNA: TGTGCCAGCAGTGAAGGGCCCGCAAATACCTACGAGCAGTACTTC
CDR3 protein: CASSEGPANTYEQYF

J gene: TRBJ2-5
D gene: NA
clone size: NA
V gene: TRBV7-9
CDR3 DNA: TGTGCCAGCAGCCTAATAGGGGGGGCCGGGGTTTTCCAAGAGACCCAGTACTTC
CDR3 protein: CASSLIGGAGVFQETQYF

J gene: TRBJ1-2
D gene: NA
clone size: few
V gene: TRBV6-5
CDR3 DNA: TGTGCCAGCAGCCGCGTGGGGGCAGACTATGGCTACACCTTC
CDR3 protein: CASSRVGADYGYTF

J gene: TRBJ2-7
D gene: NA
clone size: few
V gene: TRBV2
CDR3 DNA: TGTGCCAGCACCCCAGGGGTCGGGAAGACGACCTACGAGCAGTACTTC
CDR3 protein: CASTPGVGKTTYEQYF

J gene: TRBJ1-1
D gene: NA
clone size: few
V gene: TRBV9
CDR3 DNA: TGTGCCAGCAGGCCGACGCTGGGGGGCACTGAAGCTTTCTTT
CDR3 protein: CASRPTLGGTEAFF

J gene: TRBJ2-1
D gene: TRBD1
clone size: few
V gene: TRBV5-1
CDR3 DNA: TGCGCCAGCAGCTCCGGACAGGGGAATGAGCAGTTCTTC
CDR3 protein: CASSSGQGNEQFF

J gene: TRBJ2-7
D gene: NA
clone size: NA
V gene: TRBV5-1
CDR3 DNA: TGCGCCAGCAGCTTGGAGGGCGGGTTCTCCTACGAGCAGTACTTC
CDR3 protein: CASSLEGGFSYEQYF

J gene: TRBJ2-6
D gene: NA
clone size: few
V gene: TRBV29-1
CDR3 DNA: TGCAGCGTTGACGCAGGAGGGTTTTCGTCAGGGGCCAACGTCCTGACTTTC
CDR3 protein: CSVDAGGFSSGANVLTF

J gene: TRBJ2-2
D gene: TRBD1
clone size: few
V gene: TRBV11-2
CDR3 DNA: TGTGCCAGCAGCCCCCGACAGGGGATGACCGGGGAGCTGTTTTTT
CDR3 protein: CASSPRQGMTGELFF

J gene: TRBJ2-1
D gene: TRBD2
clone size: few
V gene: TRBV28
CDR3 DNA: TGTGCCAGCATCAAAGGGGGACTAGCGGGAGTCAATGAGCAGTTCTTC
CDR3 protein: CASIKGGLAGVNEQFF

J gene: TRBJ2-2
D gene: NA
clone size: NA
V gene: TRBV7-2
CDR3 DNA: TGTGCCAGCAGCTTATTAGGCAGGGTGGGCGGGGAGCTGTTTTTT
CDR3 protein: CASSLLGRVGGELFF

J gene: TRBJ2-1
D gene: NA
clone size: once
V gene: TRBV19
CDR3 DNA: TGTGCCAGTAGTATTGTCAGCAGCGGCCCTTACAATGAGCAGTTCTTC
CDR3 protein: CASSIVSSGPYNEQFF

J gene: TRBJ1-1
D gene: TRBD1
clone size: many
V gene: TRBV6-1
CDR3 DNA: TGTGCCAGCAGCCCGACAGGGGCAGGGGGCACTGAAGCTTTCTTT
CDR3 protein: CASSPTGAGGTEAFF

J gene: TRBJ2-1
D gene: TRBD2
clone size: NA
V gene: TRBV19
CDR3 DNA: TGTGCCAGTAGTATGCCAGCGGGGGCAGAGAATGAGCAGTTCTTC
CDR3 protein: CASSMPAGAENEQFF

J gene: TRBJ2-5
D gene: NA
clone size: few
V gene: TRBV9
CDR3 DNA: TGTGCCAGCAGCGTAGGGACAAGCGCAGAGACCCAGTACTTC
CDR3 protein: CASSVGTSAETQYF

J gene: TRBJ2-7
D gene: NA
clone size: NA
V gene: TRBV11-2
CDR3 DNA: TGTGCCAGCAGCTACGGGACCTACGAGCAGTACTTC
CDR3 protein: CASSYGTYEQYF

J gene: TRBJ2-5
D gene: TRBD2
clone size: NA
V gene: TRBV28
CDR3 DNA: TGTGCCAGCAGTCCCCCGCGACTAGCGGAGACCCAGTACTTC
CDR3 protein: CASSPPRLAETQYF

J gene: TRBJ1-1
D gene: NA
clone size: few
V gene: TRBV5-1
CDR3 DNA: TGCGCCAGCAGCTTGGAAGGGGGGGCTGAAGCTTTCTTT
CDR3 protein: CASSLEGGAEAFF

J gene: TRBJ2-1
D gene: NA
clone size: few
V gene: TRBV28
CDR3 DNA: TGTGCCAGCAGTTCCGGGGTGAAGCAGTTCTTC
CDR3 protein: CASSSGVKQFF

J gene: TRBJ2-7
D gene: NA
clone size: NA
V gene: TRBV7-3
CDR3 DNA: TGTGCCAGCAGCCCGGGGTACGGGGGCGAGCAGTACTTC
CDR3 protein: CASSPGYGGEQYF